The clone carrying this TCR beta chain appeared many times. Its antigen is currently unknown. RNA transcripts were the source from which TCR beta CDR3 regions were amplified. Scientists carried out first-round RT-PCR using HTBI primers and then a second-round multiplex PCR. TCRdb reprocessed the multiplex PCR reads with MiXCR, giving one entry per CDR3 protein. The profile covers a few hundred thousand distinct CDR3 sequences, with about 15% appearing a single time and roughly 2.4% taken by the ten largest. The data derive from a study of Graves' ophthalmopathy and Graves' hyperthyroidism. Hyperthyroidism cases were recent diagnoses of under 2 months' duration in people aged 18 to 65. Symptoms, serum thyroxine and TRAb, thyroid ultrasound, and orbital computed tomography formed the diagnostic basis. This CDR3 is built from 12 residues. The V segment lost 5 bases and the J segment 3 bases; nucleotides outside the gene matches: 3. Germline V CDR1 and CDR2: DFQATT, SNEGSKA (reference sequence).

Findings and limits, study-wide: Ophthalmopathy versus stable hyperthyroidism: 13-signature model gave less than 90% sensitivity, less than 82% specificity.

Source material: peripheral blood. The chain carries TRBV20-1 and TRBJ2-5; 7 nucleotides align to TRBD2. The receptor was isolated from an adult woman with stable Graves' hyperthyroidism. The CDR3 spells CSAPTSKETQYF. CDR3 in DNA: TGCAGTGCTCCGACTAGCAAAGAGACCCAGTACTTC.